This passage covers 10 T cell receptor beta chains from one sample sequenced in a study of blood T cell repertoires in COVID-19. Produced via immunoSEQ multiplex PCR; TCRdb's table is partial and in-frame only. The sample lists some 270,000 clones, around 87% occurring once. The sample taken for sequencing was peripheral blood. These receptors were obtained from a woman aged 55-70 years with COVID-19, enrolled during active disease.

The chain combines TRBV24-1 with TRBJ1-2; D is unresolved. This CDR3 is built from 11 residues. V gave up 7 bases and J gave up 4 bases, with 6 bases separating them. Germline CDR1 KGHDR, CDR2 SFDVKD. CDR3 in amino acids: CATRLGYGYTF. Here the CDR3 DNA reads TGTGCCACCAGACTAGGCTATGGCTACACCTTC.

The chain employs TRBV4-3 and TRBJ2-2; 8 nucleotides align to TRBD2. CDR1 and CDR2 (germline): LGHNA, YSLEER. CDR3 size: 17 residues. The V and J ends lost 3 bases and 3 bases, in that order; junction bases with no gene match: 9. CDR3 bases: TGCGCCAGCAGCCAGTATTCGGGGGGGTTCGACACCGGGGAGCTGTTTTTT. Translation: CASSQYSGGFDTGELFF.

V gene TRBV19 combines with J gene TRBJ1-4; 8 nucleotides agree with TRBD1. In germline, CDR1 is LNHDA, CDR2 SQIVND (reference sequence). The length of the CDR3 is 13 residues. The V gene end was trimmed by 5 bases and the J gene end by 12 bases; junction bases not matched to a gene: 8. The CDR3 loop reads CASSFGQGRELFF. CDR3 nucleotide sequence: TGTGCCAGTAGTTTCGGACAGGGAAGGGAACTGTTTTTT.

The chain combines TRBV7-8 with TRBJ1-2; weak D call: TRBD1 (6 bases). Germline-derived CDR1 and CDR2 are SGHVS and FQNEAQ. Trimming stripped 5 bases from V and 9 bases from J, with 16 bases between. This CDR3 is built from 13 residues. In nucleotides, the CDR3 is TGTGCCAGCAGCGGACAACAGGGCATAAGCTACACCTTC. Its protein is CASSGQQGISYTF.

The chain joins TRBV9 to TRBJ1-6; D not certain. CDR3 size: 12 residues. CDR1 and CDR2 (germline): SGDLS, YYNGEE. V was pared by 4 bases and J by 10 bases, with 9 bases between. The CDR3: CASSPTGSPLHF. The CDR3, as DNA: TGTGCCAGCAGCCCAACGGGGTCACCCCTCCACTTT.

The chain has TRBV6-2 or TRBV6-3 and TRBJ2-1, with 7 bases matching TRBD1. V trimming: 5 bases; J trimming: 10 bases; junction bases outside the gene matches: 11. The CDR3 loop spans 14 amino acids. Germline lookup yields CDR1 MNHEY and CDR2 SVGEGT. This CDR3 reads CASSKTGQVGEQFF. CDR3 nucleotides: TGTGCCAGCAGTAAGACAGGGCAGGTAGGCGAGCAGTTCTTC.

This clone was seen only once. This rearrangement joins TRBV19 to TRBJ1-5, with D hard to call. Trimming removed 6 bases from V and 6 bases from J, with 15 bases in between. Germline lookup yields CDR1 LNHDA and CDR2 SQIVND (reference sequence). The CDR3 consists of 14 residues. The CDR3 sequence is CASREISSGQPQHF. In DNA, the CDR3 is TGTGCCAGTAGAGAGATAAGTTCGGGTCAGCCCCAGCATTTT.

The chain carries TRBV5-1 and TRBJ1-1; no clear D. The CDR3 is 14 residues long. The germline CDR1 and CDR2 sequences are SGHRS and YFSETQ. V was trimmed by 2 bases and J by 3 bases, leaving 11 bases between them. The CDR3 region is CASSFSGRDTEAFF. The CDR3 DNA reads as TGCGCCAGCAGCTTCAGTGGGCGTGACACTGAAGCTTTCTTT. Supplemented by reference TRBV5-1 and TRBJ1-1, the full variable domain reads KAGVTQTPRYLIKTRGQQVTLSCSPISGHRSVSWYQQTPGQGLQFLFEYFSETQRNKGNFPGRFSGRQFSNSRSEMNVSTLELGDSALYLCASSFSGRDTEAFFGQGTRLTVV.

The chain carries TRBV25-1 and TRBJ2-5, with 8 positions matching TRBD1. The V segment lost 6 bases and the J segment 4 bases; nucleotides outside the gene matches: 7. The germline CDR1 and CDR2 sequences are MGHDK and SYGVNS. The CDR3 spans 14 residues. CDR3 in DNA: TGTGCCAGCAGGCCCCTCACAGGGGGAGAGACCCAGTACTTC. It is translated as CASRPLTGGETQYF.

The rearrangement uses TRBV18 and TRBJ2-1; D might be TRBD1 (6 bases). Germline values: CDR1 KGHSH, CDR2 LQKENI. Trimming took 4 bases from V and 2 from J, leaving 9 bases between them. The CDR3 extends over 14 amino acids. The CDR3 nucleotides are TGTGCCAGCTCACTCCGGGACACCTACAATGAGCAGTTCTTC. Protein: CASSLRDTYNEQFF.